This entry is about one TCR beta chain. Its antigen is currently unknown. The data derive from a study of CD8+CD57+ T cells in acquired aplastic anemia. Study background: Each DNA sample taken from sorted CD4+ and CD8+ cells came to around 3.4 ug on average.

General study results and limits: Patients and controls shared some 30 CD8+ CDR3 sequences, highly expressed in patients.

The ends lost 6 bases at V and 12 bases at J; junction bases unmatched: 11. Germline V gives CDR1 SGDLS, CDR2 YYNGEE. The CDR3 contains 12 residues. The use of genomic DNA as template underpinned the TCR beta VDJ and CDR3 profiling. TCRdb re-called the reads with MiXCR, one entry per CDR3 protein. The sample yields roughly 180,000 distinct CDR3 sequences, less than 65% seen once. This TCR was sampled from a human donor with severe aplastic anemia or a healthy control (not recorded which). The sample taken for sequencing was sorted CD4+, CD8+, or CD8+CD57+ T cells (not recorded which) from PBMCs. The chain employs TRBV9 and TRBJ2-7, with 8 bases identical to TRBD2. The CDR3 coding sequence is TGTGCCAGCACCGGACTAGCCGGGCGGTTGTACTTC. It specifies CASTGLAGRLYF.